A selection of T cell receptor beta chains follows, all from one sample in a study of T cells in Graves' hyperthyroidism and ophthalmopathy. TCRdb fed the multiplex PCR reads into MiXCR, producing one record per CDR3 protein. This sample carries 600,000 to 650,000 distinct CDR3 sequences, about 16% of them seen once, and the ten largest clones take 3.5% to 4%. Material: blood. Every receptor here comes from a woman aged 25-40 years with Graves' hyperthyroidism. The CDR3 runs from the conserved cysteine through the conserved F or W. The D gene is left open where the match is weak. For some rows the clone size is stated as once, few or many, or as a class when expanded; others skip it.

j_call	v_call	clone_size	d_call	cdr3_nt	cdr3_aa
TRBJ1-4	TRBV12-3/TRBV12-4	-	-	TGTGCCAGCAGGCCCAGGAATGAAAAACTGTTTTTT	CASRPRNEKLFF
TRBJ2-7	TRBV12-5	many	-	TGTGCTAGCACTTCGGACAGGTCCGGACTAGCAGGAGGGTACGAGCAGTACTTC	CASTSDRSGLAGGYEQYF
TRBJ2-3	TRBV28	many	TRBD2	TGTGCCAGCAGTTTTGAACTAGCGGTCACAGATACGCAGTATTTT	CASSFELAVTDTQYF
TRBJ2-7	TRBV3-1	-	-	TGTGCCAGCAGCCAAAACACCTACGAGCAGTACTTC	CASSQNTYEQYF
TRBJ2-1	TRBV29-1	many	TRBD2	TGCAGCGTTGTTTTCCAGCGGGAGGGGGGTGAGCAGTTCTTC	CSVVFQREGGEQFF
TRBJ2-1	TRBV13	once	TRBD1	TGTGCCAGCAGCTTCCGGGACAGGGTCTACAATGAGCAGTTCTTC	CASSFRDRVYNEQFF
TRBJ2-3	TRBV15	many	-	TGTGCCACCAGCAGTAGGGACACAGATACGCAGTATTTT	CATSSRDTDTQYF
TRBJ2-5	TRBV29-1	-	-	TGCAGCGTTGGGAGGGTGGGCGAGACCCAGTACTTC	CSVGRVGETQYF
TRBJ1-2	TRBV27	-	-	TGTGCCAGCAGTTTATCAGTTTATGACCTCTATGGCTACACCTTC	CASSLSVYDLYGYTF
TRBJ1-4	TRBV7-2	many	-	TGTGCCAGCAGCGCGCTACTGGGGGGCGGTGAAAAACTGTTTTTT	CASSALLGGGEKLFF
TRBJ2-5	TRBV6-9	-	TRBD2	TGTGCCAGCAGTTACCGCAGCGGGGCAGAGACCCAGTACTTC	CASSYRSGAETQYF
TRBJ2-3	TRBV5-1	many	-	TGCGCCAGCAGCTTGTACAGGGAGACAGATACGCAGTATTTT	CASSLYRETDTQYF
TRBJ2-5	TRBV7-7	-	TRBD1	TGTGCTAGCAGCTCCTACTTACTAGGGGGCCCCGGGTTAGAGACCCAGTACTTC	CASSSYLLGGPGLETQYF
TRBJ1-1	TRBV9	-	-	TGTGCCAGCAGCGTGGGGATTCTAGGGGGCACTGAAGCTTTCTTT	CASSVGILGGTEAFF
TRBJ2-2	TRBV7-2	many	TRBD1	TGTGCCAGCAGAACCCGACAGGGCGGGACCGGGGAGCTGTTTTTT	CASRTRQGGTGELFF
TRBJ1-1	TRBV27	few	TRBD1	TGTGCCAGCAGTTCCGCGGAAGGGGGCCGGACTGAAGCTTTCTTT	CASSSAEGGRTEAFF
TRBJ2-1	TRBV5-1	many	TRBD2	TGCGCCAGCAGCTTGGCGGCGGGAGGGCCAAATGAGCAGTTCTTC	CASSLAAGGPNEQFF
TRBJ2-7	TRBV2	-	-	TGTGCCAGCAGTGAAGTCGGTGGCGAGCAGTACTTC	CASSEVGGEQYF
TRBJ1-1	TRBV12-3/TRBV12-4	many	-	TGTGCCAGCAGTTTTGAAGGGGCGGGTAAAGCTTTCTTT	CASSFEGAGKAFF
TRBJ2-7	TRBV3-1	many	-	TGTGCCAGCAGCCAAGTAGGGCTCGGGACCTACGAGCAGTACTTC	CASSQVGLGTYEQYF
TRBJ2-7	TRBV24-1	many	TRBD2	TGTGCCACCAGTTTATCCGGGACTAGCATCTACGAGCAGTACTTC	CATSLSGTSIYEQYF
TRBJ1-2	TRBV7-9	-	TRBD1	TGTGCCAGCAGCTTCGGGACAGGGGGCGCAGGACACTATGGCTACACCTTC	CASSFGTGGAGHYGYTF
TRBJ2-1	TRBV28	-	TRBD2	TGTGCCAGCAGACCCAATCCCGGGACTAGCTCCTACAATGAGCAGTTCTTC	CASRPNPGTSSYNEQFF
TRBJ2-7	TRBV10-3	-	TRBD2	TGTGCCACCGAGGGTGGGACTAGCGGCTACGAGCAGTACTTC	CATEGGTSGYEQYF
TRBJ2-7	TRBV28	-	TRBD2	TGTGCCAGCAGTTTGGTCGGACTAGCGAGAAACTACGAGCAGTACTTC	CASSLVGLARNYEQYF
TRBJ2-2	TRBV11-2	many	TRBD1	TGTGCCAGCAGCCGTGGACAGGGGGATGCCGGGGAGCTGTTTTTT	CASSRGQGDAGELFF
TRBJ1-4	TRBV18	many	-	TGTGCCAGCTCACCAGATAGTGAAAAACTGTTTTTT	CASSPDSEKLFF
TRBJ2-3	TRBV20-1	many	TRBD2	TGCAGTGCCATGAACCTAGCGGGATCAGGAGATACGCAGTATTTT	CSAMNLAGSGDTQYF
TRBJ1-5	TRBV9	-	-	TGTGCCAGCAGCGTAGGGGGGTGGAGCAATCAGCCCCAGCATTTT	CASSVGGWSNQPQHF
TRBJ2-6	TRBV3-1	few	-	TGTGCCAGCAGCCAAGGAGGGATCTCTGGGGCCAACGTCCTGACTTTC	CASSQGGISGANVLTF
TRBJ2-2	TRBV20-1	many	-	TGCAGTGCTAGAGATCGCCAGGGTGGCATCGGGGAGCTGTTTTTT	CSARDRQGGIGELFF
TRBJ2-1	TRBV10-3	few	TRBD2	TGTGCCATCAGTGAGTCGGAAGCGGGAGGTACGTCCTACAATGAGCAGTTCTTC	CAISESEAGGTSYNEQFF
TRBJ1-3	TRBV18	-	-	TGTGCCAGCTCACCGAACACAGGGAGCTCTGGAAACACCATATATTTT	CASSPNTGSSGNTIYF
TRBJ2-2	TRBV30	few	TRBD2	TGTGCCTGGAGTACTGGCGGGAGAAACACCGGGGAGCTGTTTTTT	CAWSTGGRNTGELFF
TRBJ2-1	TRBV25-1	few	TRBD2	TGTGCCAGCAGAAAGTCCGGGACTAGTCCGAATGAGCAGTTCTTC	CASRKSGTSPNEQFF
TRBJ1-1	TRBV20-1	-	-	TGCAGTGCTCCCGGACGTCGTAGGGCTTTCTTT	CSAPGRRRAFF
TRBJ1-1	TRBV7-9	-	-	TGTGCCAGCAGTCCGGGGGCGAGAACCACTGAAGCTTTCTTT	CASSPGARTTEAFF
TRBJ2-3	TRBV7-3	many	TRBD1	TGTGCCAGCAGCAAAGACAGGGGTAGCACAGATACGCAGTATTTT	CASSKDRGSTDTQYF
TRBJ2-3	TRBV11-2	-	TRBD2	TGTACCAGCAGCTTTACTAGCGGGAGCGGCACAGATACGCAGTATTTT	CTSSFTSGSGTDTQYF
TRBJ1-2	TRBV9	few	TRBD1	TGTGCCAGCAGCGTGTACAGGGGAGAGGACTATGGCTACACCTTC	CASSVYRGEDYGYTF
TRBJ2-3	TRBV20-1	-	-	TGCAGTGTCCTCCAGCGGCTTTTCACAGATACGCAGTATTTT	CSVLQRLFTDTQYF
TRBJ2-7	TRBV9	once	-	TGTGCCAGCAGCCCCCGTCAGTCCTACGAGCAGTACTTC	CASSPRQSYEQYF
TRBJ2-5	TRBV24-1	many	TRBD1	TGTGCCACCAGTGAGCCAACAGGGGAAGAGACCCAGTACTTC	CATSEPTGEETQYF
TRBJ1-5	TRBV27	few	-	TGTGCCAGCAGGCAGTATAGCAATCAGCCCCAGCATTTT	CASRQYSNQPQHF